This section outlines one T cell receptor beta chain sequence together with its context. Its target antigen remains unknown. Base qualities are not provided; no much larger clone lies one nucleotide away. These data are taken from a study of shared clonotypes between healthy human individuals (dated by TCRdb to between 2020 and 2021). Broadly, across the study: The cohort included a few men and a couple of women between 18 and 49 years of age. For each donor, CD4 naive and CD4 memory were each given three plates, CD8 naive was given two plates, and CD8 memory was given one plate. To increase sequencing depth and limit assay-specific biases, TCR repertoire library preparation and sequencing were carried out by different laboratories using diverse techniques. The study deeply sequenced blood TCR repertoires of about 5 healthy adults to estimate repertoire size and the extent of clonotype sharing between individuals. Between about 0.8 and 9 billion PBMCs per donor were obtained by leukapheresis.

The donors were healthy, HIV-negative adults who had no recently reported acute infections or vaccinations. Every donor was a Caucasian adult residing in Nashville, Tennessee, USA. CD4+ T cells were enriched by magnetic negative selection, after which naive cells were positively selected on CD45RA and the negative fraction was taken as the memory subset. Blood was collected by leukapheresis, and PBMCs were isolated by Ficoll-Histopaque density gradient centrifugation and then cryopreserved in liquid nitrogen vapor phase. Analytical flow cytometry was used to check the purity and quantity of each magnetically sorted T cell population. Each sorted fraction had its genomic DNA isolated and then quantified by UV absorbance on a Nanodrop 2000c. TCR CDR3 regions were amplified from genomic DNA by multiplex PCR using the deep immunoSEQ assay. Extracted genomic DNA from each cell subset was spread evenly across all wells of several immunoSEQ 96-well plates, with each plate serving as a replicate. For sorted subsets, each replicate PCR was loaded with about 200 ng genomic DNA, equivalent to approximately 33,000 T cell genomes. Purified libraries were measured with a Qubit 3.0 fluorometer, size-checked on a Bioanalyzer 2100, and measured again with the KAPA Library Quantification kit. Every immunoSEQ 96-well plate was sequenced on a dedicated single-read 150-cycle Illumina NextSeq 550 flow cell. In the source study's methods: Because only junctional sequences without quality scores were contained in the immunoSEQ output, filtering matching that applied to full-length reads could not be performed. To assign V/J genes and CDR3, sequences were annotated against IMGT germline references using PyIR, a Python wrapper for IgBLAST v1.9. Reads were removed for weak V/J assignments (E-value above 1e-6), missing CDR3, stop codons, out-of-frame junctions, or ambiguous translated residues. V3J clonotypes were defined as sequences sharing an identical inferred V gene, J gene, and CDR3 amino acid sequence. The percentage overlap between two repertoires was calculated by dividing the number of shared unique clonotypes by the size of the smaller repertoire. Three approaches were used to assess repertoire richness: RTK rarefaction, the Chao1 estimator, and Recon v2.1 estimates of unobserved clonotypes. OLGA was used to compute generation probabilities for all TCRbeta clonotypes that the gDNA method yielded from a handful of donors. Entries here come from immuneACCESS through TCRdb and include only in-frame sequences with V and J called. Some clones fail to appear in such tables; in the studies checked, an unresolved V gene covers under half of the shortfall, and the cause of the remainder is unknown. The V and J calls and the clone size are those of that table, but D and trimming were determined from the DNA. For this sample the table gives some 200,000 clones, of which around 63% were detected only once. The top ten constitute roughly a tenth of the sample.

Summary of the overall study and its limitations: Because the study included a small number of donors, the genetic and exposure-history diversity represented was limited. Around 5.4% of naive CD4, around 3.6% of naive CD8, approximately 2.2% of memory CD4, and 0.35% to 0.4% of memory CD8 clonotypes were shared across a handful of donors. Naive subsets generally had larger estimated clonotype richness than memory subsets did. Pairwise subsampling indicated that sequencing depth was expected to affect the degree of clonotype sharing among donors. Compared with non-shared clonotypes, the clonotypes found in all four sorted-subset donors had higher generation probabilities. Rarefaction of sorted-subset datasets indicated incomplete sequencing despite the large sequencing depth. Sampling was restricted to blood, and TCR repertoires in tissues likely differ from the TCR repertoires found in blood.

The sequence was collected from a man aged 25 to 40 in good health. Material for sequencing was memory CD4+ T cells sorted from blood. The sample's cell subset or site label is to be understood as: CD45RA-negative fraction.

The CDR3 in this case is CSVMGEALSYF. The base sequence is TGCAGCGTAATGGGCGAAGCGCTTTCCTACTTC. Recombination joined TRBV29-1 with TRBJ2-5, with the D gene uncertain. CDR1 and CDR2, per the germline V gene, are SQVTM and ANQGSEA. A distance of 19 bases separates the germline ends of V and J, which lose 6 bases and 14 bases respectively. There are 11 amino acids in the CDR3, from cysteine to phenylalanine inclusive. The CDR3 DNA has 33 bases and is translated from base 1. The reference TRBV29-1 and TRBJ2-5 proteins fill in what lies around the CDR3, so the full variable domain reads SAVISQKPSRDICQRGTSLTIQCQVDSQVTMMFWYRQQPGQSLTLIATANQGSEATYESGFVIDKFPISRPNLTFSTLTVSNMSPEDSSIYLCSVMGEALSYFGPGTRLLVL.